Following are 25 T cell receptor beta chains from one sample sequenced in a study of blood T cell repertoires in COVID-19. The method was immunoSEQ multiplex PCR; TCRdb's version includes in-frame clones alone and lacks a portion of them. The sample has about 250,000 clones, about nine tenths seen once. The sample consisted of peripheral blood. These receptors were taken from a man aged 30-40 years with COVID-19, enrolled during active disease.

This chain uses TRBV6-5 with TRBJ1-1; D might be TRBD1 (6 bases). CDR1 MNHEY and CDR2 SVGAGI come from the germline V gene. Trimming cost V 0 bases and J 4 bases, with 12 bases left between them. The CDR3 spans 15 residues. CDR3 amino acids: CASSYSGQLVTEAFF. The CDR3 nucleotides read TGTGCCAGCAGTTACTCAGGACAGTTAGTCACTGAAGCTTTCTTT.

The chain recombines TRBV4-1 with TRBJ2-1; 12 bases match TRBD2. Germline-derived CDR1 and CDR2 are MGHRA and YSYEKL. V lost 1 base, J lost 5 bases, and 12 bases stayed unmatched. There are 19 residues in the CDR3. The CDR3 protein is CASSQAGLAGGPQNNEQFF. The CDR3 nucleotides are TGCGCCAGCAGCCAAGCGGGGCTAGCGGGGGGGCCCCAAAACAATGAGCAGTTCTTC.

The gene calls are TRBV5-5 and TRBJ1-2; 10 bases agree with TRBD1. In germline, CDR1 is SGHKS, CDR2 YYEKEE (reference sequence). J was trimmed by 8 bases and V by 0 bases; bases with no gene match: 13. CDR3 length equals 17 residues. CDR3: CASSLVGTGDKRGGYTF. The CDR3 bases are TGTGCCAGCAGCTTGGTCGGGACAGGGGACAAGAGGGGCGGCTACACCTTC.

V and J are TRBV5-4 and TRBJ1-5, with a tentative D call TRBD1 (5 bases). V was clipped by 0 bases and J by 3 bases, with 7 bases between them. Germline V CDR1 and CDR2: SGHNT, YYREEE (reference sequence). The CDR3 sequence is 14 residues long. The CDR3 protein is CASSLAGINQPQHF. The CDR3 DNA reads TGTGCCAGCAGCTTGGCAGGGATCAATCAGCCCCAGCATTTT.

The gene calls are TRBV6-5 and TRBJ2-5; D possibly corresponds to TRBD2 (7 bases). Looked up from germline, CDR1 is MNHEY and CDR2 is SVGAGI. V lost 6 bases, J lost 0 bases, and 14 bases lay in between. This CDR3 contains 15 residues. The CDR3 sequence is CASSGGGGYQETQYF. CDR3 sequence (DNA): TGTGCCAGCAGCGGTGGGGGGGGCTACCAAGAGACCCAGTACTTC.

The chain carries TRBV3-1 (or the pseudogene TRBV3-2) and TRBJ2-7, with TRBD1 as a possible D gene (6 bases). Germline lookup yields CDR1 LGHDT and CDR2 YNNKEL (reference sequence). The CDR3 is made up of 13 amino acids. V lost 1 base and J 6 bases, leaving 10 bases between the germline ends. CDR3 nucleotide sequence: TGTGCCAGCAGCCAAGCCTACAGGGCCGAGCAGTACTTC. Amino acids: CASSQAYRAEQYF.

This clone was found a few times. The chain combines TRBV7-9 with TRBJ1-3; no clear D gene. Germline values: CDR1 SEHNR, CDR2 FQNEAQ (reference sequence). V dropped 1 base and J dropped 0 bases, with 10 bases sitting between them. The CDR3 covers 16 residues. This CDR3 reads CASSLGSVRSGNTIYF. The CDR3 DNA sequence: TGTGCCAGCAGCTTAGGGAGCGTCCGCTCTGGAAACACCATATATTTT.

The gene calls are TRBV5-4 and TRBJ1-3, with D perhaps matching TRBD1 (5 bases). Trimming shortened V by 0 bases and J by 4 bases, and 11 bases separated the two germline ends. CDR1 and CDR2 from the germline V gene are SGHNT and YYREEE (reference sequence). The CDR3 extends over 15 amino acids. Written as DNA, the CDR3 is TGTGCCAGCAGCTTGGCCGGACACTCCGGAAACACCATATATTTT. The encoded protein is CASSLAGHSGNTIYF.

The V call is TRBV10-1, the J call TRBJ1-1; 7 bases align to TRBD1. Germline loops: CDR1 WNHNN, CDR2 SYGVQD (reference sequence). This CDR3 comprises 15 residues. Trimming at V came to 5 bases and at J to 6 bases, leaving 12 bases not matched to a gene. CDR3 sequence (DNA): TGCGCCAGCAGTCCCGGGACAGCAGAAACCGCTGAAGCTTTCTTT. As protein: CASSPGTAETAEAFF.

This chain uses TRBV12-5 with TRBJ2-2; TRBD1 is a possible D gene (6 bases). Trimming took off 3 bases at V and 0 bases at J, with 11 bases between the two ends. This CDR3 contains 16 residues. From germline, CDR1 is LGHNT and CDR2 FRNRAP. CDR3 nucleotides: TGTGCTAGTGGTTTCCTGGGGGCGACGAACACCGGGGAGCTGTTTTTT. Residues: CASGFLGATNTGELFF.

The chain uses TRBV5-1 and TRBJ1-3; 9 bases line up with TRBD1. CDR3 length: 16 residues. CDR1 is SGHRS and CDR2 is YFSETQ in the germline V gene. V lost 3 bases and J lost 0; bases outside the gene matches: 4. CDR3 DNA: TGCGCCAGCAGCTGGGGGGACAGGGCCTCTGGAAACACCATATATTTT. Its protein is CASSWGDRASGNTIYF.

Notes on this clone: Additional DNA sequences in this sample encode the identical CDR3. This sequence joins TRBV19 and TRBJ2-6, with 7 bases identical to TRBD1. Germline V gene sequence: CDR1 LNHDA, CDR2 SQIVND (reference sequence). Losses at the gene ends were 5 bases for V and 2 bases for J; bases not matched to a gene: 3. CDR3 size: 15 residues. CDR3: CASSVQGAGANVLTF. The DNA for the CDR3 is TGTGCCAGTAGTGTCCAGGGGGCTGGGGCCAACGTCCTGACTTTC.

The chain has TRBV11-3 and TRBJ2-1; TRBD2 aligns across 9 bases. The germline V gene encodes CDR1 SGHNT and CDR2 YENEEA. V gave up 1 base and J gave up 7 bases; unmatched junction bases: 2. This CDR3 is 14 amino acids long. The CDR3 DNA reads TGTGCCAGCAGCTTAGGGCGGGGGGGAAATGAGCAGTTCTTC. This codes for CASSLGRGGNEQFF.

This chain links TRBV18 with TRBJ2-5; D possibly corresponds to TRBD1 (6 bases). CDR1 is KGHSH, CDR2 LQKENI, per germline. Trimming stripped 3 bases from V and 2 bases from J, with 16 bases between. CDR3 length: 16 amino acids. This chain's CDR3 is CASSPGQSNTQETQYF. CDR3 DNA: TGTGCCAGCTCACCCGGACAGTCTAATACACAAGAGACCCAGTACTTC. Looking up the rest from reference TRBV18 and TRBJ2-5 gives the full variable domain: NAGVMQNPRHLVRRRGQEARLRCSPMKGHSHVYWYRQLPEEGLKFMVYLQKENIIDESGMPKERFSAEFPKEGPSILRIQQVVRGDSAAYFCASSPGQSNTQETQYFGPGTRLLVL.

The CDR3 region has the DNA TGTGCCAGCAGTGCCGACAGGGGGACATTCTATACTAGCACAGATACGCAGTATTTT. It yields the protein CASSADRGTFYTSTDTQYF. The rearrangement uses TRBV6-1 and TRBJ2-3, with 9 bases identical to TRBD1. Germline V gives CDR1 MNHNS, CDR2 SASEGT. J was trimmed by 0 bases and V by 4 bases; bases with no gene match: 14. The CDR3 spans 19 residues.

The chain links TRBV9 to TRBJ2-1; 7 positions agree with TRBD1. Germline CDR1 reads SGDLS; CDR2 reads YYNGEE. Trimming took 4 bases from V and 1 from J; bases not matched to a gene: 5. This CDR3 is 15 amino acids long. The CDR3 reads CASSPETGSYNEQFF. The CDR3 DNA reads as TGTGCCAGCAGCCCCGAGACAGGGTCCTACAATGAGCAGTTCTTC.

The genes are TRBV28 and TRBJ1-1; 12 bases fit TRBD1. The germline V gene encodes CDR1 MDHEN and CDR2 SYDVKM. CDR3 length equals 16 residues. The trim removed 6 bases at V and 0 bases at J, leaving 5 bases unmatched. The CDR3 region is CASSRDRGRVNTEAFF. For the CDR3, the DNA is TGTGCCAGCAGCCGGGACAGGGGGCGGGTGAACACTGAAGCTTTCTTT.

V gene TRBV12-3 or TRBV12-4 combines with J gene TRBJ2-3, with TRBD1 as a possible D gene (6 bases). This CDR3 is 13 amino acids long. Trimming took off 5 bases at V and 5 bases at J, with 11 bases between the two ends. The DNA for the CDR3 is TGTGCCAGCAGTCCTCAGACAGGAGATACGCAGTATTTT. Translating it yields CASSPQTGDTQYF.

The rearrangement links TRBV15 to TRBJ1-5; 7 bases line up with TRBD1. CDR1 is LNHNV and CDR2 is YYDKDF in the germline V gene (reference sequence). The CDR3 contains 15 residues. Unmatched junction bases numbered 2, after V lost 0 bases and J lost 3 bases. CDR3 region: CATSRDRGDNQPQHF. DNA of the CDR3: TGTGCCACCAGCAGAGACAGGGGGGACAATCAGCCCCAGCATTTT.

CDR3 residues: CALRRDKSNTEAFF. The CDR3 DNA is TGTGCCCTCCGAAGGGACAAGTCAAACACTGAAGCTTTCTTT. This rearrangement joins TRBV24-1 to TRBJ1-1, with D maybe TRBD1 (6 bases). Germline V lookup: CDR1 KGHDR, CDR2 SFDVKD. V was cut by 12 bases and J by 2 bases, with 18 bases left in between. The CDR3 has 14 amino acids.

The gene calls are TRBV6-1 and TRBJ2-7; the D gene is possibly TRBD1 (5 bases). This CDR3 has 15 residues. CDR1 is MNHNS, CDR2 SASEGT, per germline. Between the trimmed V and J ends, which lost 1 base and 2 bases, there was a span of 12 bases. The CDR3 is CASSEGQGGTYEQYF. The CDR3 DNA follows: TGTGCCAGCAGTGAAGGGCAGGGTGGGACCTACGAGCAGTACTTC.

The sample holds one count of this clone. V is TRBV5-1 and J is TRBJ2-5, with TRBD2 matching 10 bases. From germline, CDR1 is SGHRS and CDR2 YFSETQ. The CDR3 extends over 17 amino acids. The V segment lost 0 bases and the J segment 3 bases; nucleotides outside the gene matches: 8. For the CDR3, the DNA is TGCGCCAGCAGCTTGGTCCCCGTGCTAGCGGGGGAAGAGACCCAGTACTTC. Translated: CASSLVPVLAGEETQYF.

V usage is TRBV4-1 and J usage is TRBJ1-2; 8 bases line up with TRBD1. From germline, CDR1 is MGHRA and CDR2 YSYEKL. The junction had 7 bases not matched to a gene; V was cut back by 5 bases and J by 2 bases. The CDR3 has 15 residues. The CDR3 is CASSVPGQENYGYTF. In DNA form, the CDR3 reads TGCGCCAGCAGCGTACCGGGACAGGAGAACTATGGCTACACCTTC.

The CDR3 DNA is TGTGCCAGTAGTATTCGCCGAGTGGCGGGGTACACAGATACGCAGTATTTT. Its translation is CASSIRRVAGYTDTQYF. The chain uses TRBV19 and TRBJ2-3; the D gene is possibly TRBD2 (6 bases). Per germline, CDR1 LNHDA and CDR2 SQIVND (reference sequence). This CDR3 spans 17 amino acids. Trimming took off 3 bases at V and 2 bases at J, with 18 bases between the two ends.

The chain uses TRBV3-1 (or the pseudogene TRBV3-2) and TRBJ1-1, with D perhaps matching TRBD1 (5 bases). The V gene lost 0 bases and the J gene lost 5 bases, with 10 bases spanning the gap. The germline V gene encodes CDR1 LGHDT and CDR2 YNNKEL (reference sequence). The CDR3 length is 14 residues. CDR3 coding DNA: TGTGCCAGCAGCCAAGACAGGGTGAGGACTGAAGCTTTCTTT. Its translation: CASSQDRVRTEAFF.